This T cell receptor (beta chain) was retrieved from a study of beta chain features in type 1 diabetes. Study-level results: For TCRB rearrangement, an influence of HLA type remained unresolved here.

Since all of the isolated RNA was reverse transcribed, expressed TCRB transcripts were what got sequenced. The data were produced by immunoSEQ multiplex PCR, yet TCRdb's version contains in-frame clones alone and is incomplete. The sample has just over 600,000 clones; 15% are singletons. The germline gives CDR1 SGDLS, CDR2 YYNGEE. Between the trimmed V and J ends, which lost 3 bases and 0 bases, there was a span of 13 bases. The CDR3 consists of 15 residues. This clone showed up just a few times. Its specificity is not known. The genes are TRBV9 and TRBJ2-7, with no clear D. The source is a man between 18 and 35 years old in good health. Sequencing used naive CD4+ T cells from blood. The CDR3 nucleotides read TGTGCCAGCAGCGCCCTAGAGAACAGCTCCTACGAGCAGTACTTC. Residues: CASSALENSSYEQYF.